A single TCR beta chain is shown here with its context. This sample is part of a study of blood T cell repertoires in COVID-19. As processed by the authors: How many nucleated cells were present was estimated from reference gene primer amplification. Sequenced by immunoSEQ multiplex PCR; TCRdb stores in-frame clones only, minus some. The DNA was the basis for D and trimming; V, J and clone size are from that table. Of approximately 150,000 clones listed, roughly 82% are singletons. CDR3 size: 15 residues. Trimming cost V 0 bases and J 5 bases, with 9 bases left between them. CDR1 is SGHRS and CDR2 is YFSETQ in the germline V gene.

This chain connects TRBV5-1 to TRBJ1-6; the D is unclear. Input material: peripheral blood. The receptor was derived from a man aged 70-80 years with acute or convalescent COVID-19. The CDR3 nucleotides read TGCGCCAGCAGCTTGGATTCCGCTAATAATTCACCCCTCCACTTT. This sequence encodes CASSLDSANNSPLHF.